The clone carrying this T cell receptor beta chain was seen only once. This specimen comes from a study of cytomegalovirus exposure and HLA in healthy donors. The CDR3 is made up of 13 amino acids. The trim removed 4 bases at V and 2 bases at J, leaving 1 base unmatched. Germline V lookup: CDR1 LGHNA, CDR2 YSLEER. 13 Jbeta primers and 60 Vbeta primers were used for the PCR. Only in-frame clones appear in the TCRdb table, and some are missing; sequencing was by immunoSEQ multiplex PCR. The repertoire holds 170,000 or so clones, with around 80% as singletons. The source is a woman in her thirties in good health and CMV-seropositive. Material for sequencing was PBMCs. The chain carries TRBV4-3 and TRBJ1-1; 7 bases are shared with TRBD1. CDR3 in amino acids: CASSRDRNTEAFF. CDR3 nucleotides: TGCGCCAGCAGCCGGGACAGAAACACTGAAGCTTTCTTT.